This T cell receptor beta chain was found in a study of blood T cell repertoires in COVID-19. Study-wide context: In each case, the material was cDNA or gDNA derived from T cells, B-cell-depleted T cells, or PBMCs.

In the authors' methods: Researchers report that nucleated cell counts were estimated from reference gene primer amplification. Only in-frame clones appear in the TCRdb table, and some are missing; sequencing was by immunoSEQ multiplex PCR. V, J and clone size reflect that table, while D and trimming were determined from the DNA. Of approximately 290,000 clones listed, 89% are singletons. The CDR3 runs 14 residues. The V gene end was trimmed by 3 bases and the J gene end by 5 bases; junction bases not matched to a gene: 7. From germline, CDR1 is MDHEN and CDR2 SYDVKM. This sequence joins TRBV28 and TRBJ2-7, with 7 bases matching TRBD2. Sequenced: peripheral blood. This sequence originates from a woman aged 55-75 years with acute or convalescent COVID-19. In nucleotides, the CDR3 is TGTGCCAGCAGTTTTGTTCGCGGGAGCAACGAGCAGTACTTC. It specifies CASSFVRGSNEQYF.